These 24 T cell receptor beta chains came from one sample sequenced in a study of regulatory T cells in long-lasting Graves disease. In building TCR beta libraries, iRepertoire HTBI primers were used together with Arm-PCR of CDR3 regions. TCRdb redid the calling of the multiplex PCR reads with MiXCR, one entry per CDR3 protein. The data show 560,000 or so distinct CDR3 sequences, roughly 16% seen once. Time point of the sample: newly diagnosed GD, antithyroid drugs for less than 3 months. With RNA extracted from PBMCs as input, the TCR library was made. The sample was also linked to a second study, of T cells in Graves' hyperthyroidism and ophthalmopathy.

Material: peripheral blood mononuclear cells (PBMCs), obtained at new diagnosis, from a patient treated with antithyroid drugs. These receptors all stem from a man in his late teens or twenties with Graves disease.

This chain links TRBV4-1 with TRBJ2-1; D may be TRBD2 (6 bases). V gave up 4 bases and J gave up 2 bases, with 12 bases separating them. Germline V CDR1 and CDR2: MGHRA, YSYEKL. The CDR3 has 15 residues. CDR3: CASSPAAGTYNEQFF. CDR3 coding DNA: TGCGCCAGCAGCCCGGCCGCGGGGACCTACAATGAGCAGTTCTTC.

This clonotype was seen many times. This sequence joins TRBV2 and TRBJ2-5; D perhaps matches TRBD2 (5 bases). The CDR3 contains 16 residues. V gave up 2 bases and J gave up 7 bases, with 20 bases separating them. Per germline, CDR1 SNHLY and CDR2 FYNNEI. CDR3 bases: TGTGCCAGCAGTGAATCTAGGGCGGGTACCCTAAGGACCCAGTACTTC. Translation gives CASSESRAGTLRTQYF.

A few counts support this clonotype. This chain uses TRBV20-1 with TRBJ2-1, with 7 nucleotides matching TRBD2. The germline V gene encodes CDR1 DFQATT and CDR2 SNEGSKA (reference sequence). V shed 0 bases and J 7 bases; nucleotides not matched to a gene: 9. The length of the CDR3 is 15 residues. Here the CDR3 reads CSARDNAGALNEQFF. CDR3 coding DNA: TGCAGTGCTAGAGATAATGCGGGAGCGTTAAATGAGCAGTTCTTC.

There are many counts of this clonotype. This chain connects TRBV28 to TRBJ2-1, with 13 bases that match TRBD2. CDR3 length: 12 residues. V gave up 4 bases and J gave up 15 bases; unmatched junction bases: 3. CDR1 is MDHEN and CDR2 is SYDVKM in the germline V gene. The CDR3, as DNA: TGTGCCAGCAGTTCATGGACTAGCGGGGGGTTCTTC. Protein: CASSSWTSGGFF.

There are many counts of this clonotype. The DNA of the CDR3 is TGTGCCAGCAGGGCACTGGGACTCGGAGAGACCCAGTACTTC. It translates to CASRALGLGETQYF. The chain joins TRBV12-3 or TRBV12-4 to TRBJ2-5; the D gene is possibly TRBD2 (6 bases). The CDR3 extends over 14 amino acids. V shed 6 bases and J shed 4 bases, with 15 bases lying between them.

This clonotype was picked up many times. The gene calls are TRBV12-3 or TRBV12-4 and TRBJ1-5; 8 nucleotides match TRBD1. The CDR3 is made up of 14 amino acids. V gave up 5 bases and J gave up 2 bases; unmatched junction bases: 2. The chain's CDR3 is CASSLTGGNQPQHF. CDR3 nucleotides: TGTGCCAGCAGTCTGACAGGGGGCAATCAGCCCCAGCATTTT.

This clonotype was seen at least ten times. This chain joins TRBV3-1 and TRBJ1-2, with no clear D. The CDR3 sequence is 13 residues long. Germline-derived CDR1 and CDR2 are LGHDT and YNNKEL (reference sequence). Trimming pared 5 bases from V and 8 bases from J, leaving 15 bases between. CDR3 sequence: CASSDDPLGGYTF. The CDR3 nucleotides read TGTGCCAGCAGCGATGACCCCCTGGGGGGCTACACCTTC.

This clonotype was seen repeatedly, ten times or more. The chain uses TRBV6-1 and TRBJ1-2; 9 bases are a match to TRBD1. Germline lookup yields CDR1 MNHNS and CDR2 SASEGT. The CDR3 is made up of 14 amino acids. The J segment lost 4 bases and the V segment lost 6 bases, leaving 6 bases of the junction unmatched. CDR3 region: CASSSPGQGYGYTF. CDR3 DNA: TGTGCCAGCAGCTCCCCGGGACAGGGCTATGGCTACACCTTC.

This clonotype has at least ten counts. The chain couples TRBV10-3 to TRBJ2-7; the D is unclear. The V end was cut by 4 bases, the J end by 5 bases, with 9 bases between. From germline, CDR1 is ENHRY and CDR2 SYGVKD. CDR3 length: 12 residues. The CDR3 here is CAISVGENEQYF. The CDR3 DNA reads TGTGCCATCAGTGTGGGCGAGAACGAGCAGTACTTC.

DNA for the CDR3: TGTGCCAGCGAGGGGGGCGAACTAAACATTCAGTACTTC. Protein sequence: CASEGGELNIQYF. This chain connects TRBV2 to TRBJ2-4, with D possibly called TRBD1 or TRBD2 (6 bases each). Germline CDR1 is SNHLY and CDR2 is FYNNEI. The CDR3 sequence is 13 residues long. Trimming stripped 8 bases from V and 6 bases from J, with 14 bases between.

The chain has TRBV3-1 and TRBJ2-3, with D uncertain. Per germline, CDR1 LGHDT and CDR2 YNNKEL (reference sequence). The CDR3 totals 13 residues. V lost 3 bases to trimming and J lost 8 bases, with 12 bases between them. The CDR3 loop reads CASSQSSLGTQYF. The CDR3 DNA reads as TGTGCCAGCAGCCAGTCGTCACTCGGTACGCAGTATTTT.

This chain links TRBV6-2 or TRBV6-3 with TRBJ2-3, with D uncertain. Germline V gene sequence: CDR1 MNHEY, CDR2 SVGEGT. The V gene lost 0 bases and the J gene lost 2 bases, with 6 bases spanning the gap. This CDR3 is 14 amino acids long. The CDR3 sequence is CASSYSSPTDTQYF. The CDR3 DNA follows: TGTGCCAGCAGTTACTCGAGCCCCACAGATACGCAGTATTTT.

The gene calls are TRBV5-1 and TRBJ2-3, with D unresolved. CDR1 is SGHRS and CDR2 is YFSETQ in the germline V gene. The CDR3 has 14 amino acids. Trimming left V 2 bases short and J 2 bases short, with 9 bases between. The CDR3 sequence is CASSLRYFTDTQYF. The DNA of the CDR3 is TGCGCCAGCAGCTTAAGATACTTCACAGATACGCAGTATTTT.

The rearrangement uses TRBV2 and TRBJ2-3, with TRBD2 matching over 7 bases. Germline assignment: CDR1 SNHLY and CDR2 FYNNEI. The trim removed 6 bases at V and 15 bases at J, leaving 9 bases unmatched. The CDR3 is 11 residues long. The CDR3 DNA reads as TGTGCCAGCAGGGCGGGGGTCTCCCCCTATTTT. The encoded protein is CASRAGVSPYF.

This clonotype was counted at least ten times. The rearrangement uses TRBV2 and TRBJ2-7; 11 nucleotides match TRBD2. With 7 bases clipped from V and 9 bases from J, the junction kept 5 bases outside the gene matches. This CDR3 contains 12 residues. Germline loops: CDR1 SNHLY, CDR2 FYNNEI. This CDR3 is CASMPGTSGQYF. CDR3 DNA sequence: TGTGCCAGCATGCCCGGGACTAGCGGGCAGTACTTC.

This clonotype has at least ten counts. CDR3 coding DNA: TGTGCCAGCTCACCACCGAGCGGACCAGATACGCAGTATTTT. Translated, it gives CASSPPSGPDTQYF. The chain employs TRBV18 and TRBJ2-3, with D perhaps matching TRBD2 (5 bases). V gave up 0 bases and J gave up 4 bases, with 8 bases separating them. CDR3 size: 14 residues. Germline values: CDR1 KGHSH, CDR2 LQKENI.

The rearrangement joins TRBV5-1 to TRBJ1-2; TRBD1 aligns across 7 bases. CDR1 SGHRS and CDR2 YFSETQ come from the germline V gene. This CDR3 spans 14 amino acids. V dropped 2 bases and J dropped 6; count of bases not matched to a gene: 7. The CDR3 protein is CASSFDRVEDGYTF. The CDR3 region has the DNA TGCGCCAGCAGCTTTGACAGGGTTGAGGATGGCTACACCTTC.

This clonotype showed up many times. This chain joins TRBV28 and TRBJ2-4, with D possibly TRBD2 on 6 matching bases. Trimming left V 6 bases short and J 3 bases short, with 12 bases between. Germline loops: CDR1 MDHEN, CDR2 SYDVKM. This CDR3 is 14 amino acids long. CDR3 in amino acids: CASSLVGGKNIQYF. The CDR3 nucleotides are TGTGCCAGCAGCCTTGTGGGGGGCAAAAACATTCAGTACTTC.

This clonotype was recorded at least ten times. V and J are TRBV12-3 or TRBV12-4 and TRBJ2-1; D unresolved. V was shortened by 2 bases and J by 5 bases, with 7 bases between the two germline ends. The length of the CDR3 is 13 residues. The chain's CDR3 is CASSLIGNNEQFF. Written as DNA, the CDR3 is TGTGCCAGCAGTTTAATCGGAAACAATGAGCAGTTCTTC.

The chain combines TRBV20-1 with TRBJ2-5; TRBD2 matches at 11 bases. Looked up from germline, CDR1 is DFQATT and CDR2 is SNEGSKA (reference sequence). CDR3 size: 17 residues. Trimming cost V 2 bases and J 2 bases; bases outside gene matches: 10. CDR3 sequence reads: CSARSSGLAEAQETQYF. For the CDR3, the DNA is TGCAGTGCTAGATCGTCGGGACTAGCGGAGGCTCAAGAGACCCAGTACTTC.

In its sample, this clonotype was seen a few times. This sequence joins TRBV5-5 and TRBJ2-7; TRBD1 or TRBD2 may be the D gene (5 bases each). This CDR3 comprises 14 residues. V was trimmed by 4 bases and J by 5 bases, leaving 16 bases between them. Germline CDR1 SGHKS, CDR2 YYEKEE (reference sequence). The CDR3 coding sequence is TGTGCCAGCAGCCCGCAGCTGGGGGAACACGAGCAGTACTTC. Its translation: CASSPQLGEHEQYF.

This chain joins TRBV12-3 or TRBV12-4 and TRBJ2-2; D perhaps matches TRBD1 (6 bases). The CDR3 totals 15 residues. The V end was cut by 6 bases, the J end by 0 bases, with 11 bases between. CDR3 nucleotide sequence: TGTGCCAGCAGCTCAGGGGTTTCGAACACCGGGGAGCTGTTTTTT. Protein sequence: CASSSGVSNTGELFF.

Ten or more counts support this clonotype. CDR3 amino acids: CASSVLGVNYGYTF. CDR3 nucleotides: TGTGCCAGCAGTGTTCTGGGAGTAAACTATGGCTACACCTTC. The chain is built from TRBV25-1 and TRBJ1-2; no reliable D call. V was shortened by 4 bases and J by 2 bases, with 11 bases between the two germline ends. CDR3 size: 14 residues. CDR1 is MGHDK and CDR2 is SYGVNS in the germline V gene.

The chain combines TRBV28 with TRBJ1-1, with D tentatively TRBD1 (5 bases). The ends were cut back, 2 bases at V and 7 bases at J, with 14 bases in the middle. This CDR3 region has 14 residues. Germline V gene data show CDR1 as MDHEN and CDR2 as SYDVKM. This CDR3 is CASSLRGGKSEAFF. Here the CDR3 DNA reads TGTGCCAGCAGTTTACGGGGGGGTAAAAGTGAAGCTTTCTTT.